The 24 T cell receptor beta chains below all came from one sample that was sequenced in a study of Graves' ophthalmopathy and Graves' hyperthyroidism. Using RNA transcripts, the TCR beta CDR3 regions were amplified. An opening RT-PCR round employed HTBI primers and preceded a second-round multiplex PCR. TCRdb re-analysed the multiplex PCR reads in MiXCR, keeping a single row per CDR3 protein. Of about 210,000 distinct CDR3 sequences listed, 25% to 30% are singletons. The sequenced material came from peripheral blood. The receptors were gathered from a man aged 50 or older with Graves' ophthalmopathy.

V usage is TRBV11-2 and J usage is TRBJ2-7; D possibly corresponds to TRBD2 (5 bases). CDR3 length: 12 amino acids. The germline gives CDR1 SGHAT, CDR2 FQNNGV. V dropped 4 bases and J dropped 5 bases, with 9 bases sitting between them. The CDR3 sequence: CASSYPGNEQYF. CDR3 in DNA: TGTGCCAGCAGCTACCCCGGGAACGAGCAGTACTTC. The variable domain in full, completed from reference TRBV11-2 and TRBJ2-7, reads EAGVAQSPRYKIIEKRQSVAFWCNPISGHATLYWYQQILGQGPKLLIQFQNNGVVDDSQLPKDRFSAERLKGVDSTLKIQPAKLEDSAVYLCASSYPGNEQYFGPGTRLTVT.

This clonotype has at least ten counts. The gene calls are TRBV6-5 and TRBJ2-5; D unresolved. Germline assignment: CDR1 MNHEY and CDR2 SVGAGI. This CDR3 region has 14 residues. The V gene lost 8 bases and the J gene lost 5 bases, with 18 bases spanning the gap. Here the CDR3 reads CASEDTDPQETQYF. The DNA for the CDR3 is TGTGCCAGCGAGGATACAGATCCCCAGGAGACCCAGTACTTC.

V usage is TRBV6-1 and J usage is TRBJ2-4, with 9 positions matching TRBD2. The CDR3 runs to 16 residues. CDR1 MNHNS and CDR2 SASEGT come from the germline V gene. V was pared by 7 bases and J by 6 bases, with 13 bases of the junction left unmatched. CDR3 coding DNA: TGTGCCAGCAAGGTCAGGACTAGCGCTCTGGGAAACATTCAGTACTTC. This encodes CASKVRTSALGNIQYF.

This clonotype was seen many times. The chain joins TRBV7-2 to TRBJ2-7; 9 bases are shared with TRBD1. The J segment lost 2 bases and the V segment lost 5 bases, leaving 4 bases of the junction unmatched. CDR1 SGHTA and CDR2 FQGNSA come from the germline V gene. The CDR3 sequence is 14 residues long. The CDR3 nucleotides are TGTGCCAGCAGCCTACAGGGGGCGACCTACGAGCAGTACTTC. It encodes CASSLQGATYEQYF.

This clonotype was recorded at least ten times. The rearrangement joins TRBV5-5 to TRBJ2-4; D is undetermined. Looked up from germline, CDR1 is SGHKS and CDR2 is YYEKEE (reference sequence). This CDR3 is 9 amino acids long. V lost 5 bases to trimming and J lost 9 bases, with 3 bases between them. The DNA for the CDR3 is TGTGCCAGCAGGCCCATTCAGTACTTC. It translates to CASRPIQYF.

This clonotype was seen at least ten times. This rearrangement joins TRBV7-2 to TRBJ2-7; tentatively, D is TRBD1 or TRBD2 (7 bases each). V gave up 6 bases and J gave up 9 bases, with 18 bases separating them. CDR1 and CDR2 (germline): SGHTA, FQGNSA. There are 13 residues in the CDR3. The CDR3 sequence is CASSPQGRGLQYF. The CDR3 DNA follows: TGTGCCAGCAGTCCACAGGGGAGGGGGTTGCAGTACTTC.

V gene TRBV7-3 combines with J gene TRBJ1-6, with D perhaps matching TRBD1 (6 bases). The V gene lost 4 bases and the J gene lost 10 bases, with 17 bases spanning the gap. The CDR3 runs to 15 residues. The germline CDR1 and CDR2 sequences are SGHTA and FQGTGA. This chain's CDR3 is CASSYGGGLWSPLHF. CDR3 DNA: TGTGCCAGCAGCTACGGCGGGGGGCTTTGGTCACCCCTCCACTTT.

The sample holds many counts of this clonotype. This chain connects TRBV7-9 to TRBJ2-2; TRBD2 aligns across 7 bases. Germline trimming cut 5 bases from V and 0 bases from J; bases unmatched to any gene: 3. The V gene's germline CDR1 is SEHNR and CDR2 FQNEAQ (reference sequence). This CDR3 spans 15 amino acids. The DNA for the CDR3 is TGTGCCAGCAGCCGGGACTACTCGAACACCGGGGAGCTGTTTTTT. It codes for CASSRDYSNTGELFF.

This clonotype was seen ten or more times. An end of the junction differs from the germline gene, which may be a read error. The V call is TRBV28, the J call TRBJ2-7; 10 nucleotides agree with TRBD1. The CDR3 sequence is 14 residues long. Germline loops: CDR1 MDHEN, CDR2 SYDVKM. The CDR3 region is CASSAGDRGYDQYF. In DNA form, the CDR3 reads TGTGCCAGCAGCGCAGGGGACAGGGGATACGATCAGTACTTC.

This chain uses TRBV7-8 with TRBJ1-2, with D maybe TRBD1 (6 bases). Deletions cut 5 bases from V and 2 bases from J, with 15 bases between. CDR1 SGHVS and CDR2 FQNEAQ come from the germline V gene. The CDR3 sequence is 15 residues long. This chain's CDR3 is CASSLPIGGNYGYTF. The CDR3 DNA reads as TGTGCCAGCAGCCTACCAATAGGGGGAAACTATGGCTACACCTTC.

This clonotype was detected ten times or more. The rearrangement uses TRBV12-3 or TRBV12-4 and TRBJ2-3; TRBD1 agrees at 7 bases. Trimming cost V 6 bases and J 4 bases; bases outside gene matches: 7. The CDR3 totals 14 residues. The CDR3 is CASRLDRVADTQYF. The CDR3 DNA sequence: TGTGCCAGCAGACTAGACAGGGTTGCAGATACGCAGTATTTT.

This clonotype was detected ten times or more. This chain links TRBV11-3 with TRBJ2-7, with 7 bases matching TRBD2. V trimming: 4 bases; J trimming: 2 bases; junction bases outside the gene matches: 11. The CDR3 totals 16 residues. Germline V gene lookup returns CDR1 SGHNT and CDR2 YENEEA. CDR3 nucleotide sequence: TGTGCCAGCAGCTGGGGGGAGGGAGAGGAGACCTACGAGCAGTACTTC. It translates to CASSWGEGEETYEQYF. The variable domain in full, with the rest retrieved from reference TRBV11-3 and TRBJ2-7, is EAGVVQSPRYKIIEKKQPVAFWCNPISGHNTLYWYLQNLGQGPELLIRYENEEAVDDSQLPKDRFSAERLKGVDSTLKIQPAELGDSAVYLCASSWGEGEETYEQYFGPGTRLTVT.

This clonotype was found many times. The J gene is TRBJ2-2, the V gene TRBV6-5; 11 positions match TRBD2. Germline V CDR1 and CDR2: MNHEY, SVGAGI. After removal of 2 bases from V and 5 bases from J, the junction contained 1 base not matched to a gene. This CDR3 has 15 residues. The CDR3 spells CASSYGTSGTGELFF. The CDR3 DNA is TGTGCCAGCAGTTACGGGACTAGCGGTACCGGGGAGCTGTTTTTT.

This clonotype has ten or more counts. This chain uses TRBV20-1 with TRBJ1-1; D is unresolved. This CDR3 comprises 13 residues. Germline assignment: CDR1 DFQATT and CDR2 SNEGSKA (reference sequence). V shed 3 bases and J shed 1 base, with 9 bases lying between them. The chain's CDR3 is CSARLMSNTEAFF. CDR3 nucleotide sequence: TGCAGTGCTAGGCTAATGTCGAACACTGAAGCTTTCTTT.

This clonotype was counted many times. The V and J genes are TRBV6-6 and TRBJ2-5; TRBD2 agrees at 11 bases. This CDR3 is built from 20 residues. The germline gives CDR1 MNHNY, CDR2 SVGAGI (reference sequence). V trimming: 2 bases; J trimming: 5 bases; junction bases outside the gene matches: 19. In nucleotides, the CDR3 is TGTGCCAGCAGTTACGCCCCTCCTAGCGGGAGGAGGGGACAAGTTGAGACCCAGTACTTC. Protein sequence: CASSYAPPSGRRGQVETQYF.

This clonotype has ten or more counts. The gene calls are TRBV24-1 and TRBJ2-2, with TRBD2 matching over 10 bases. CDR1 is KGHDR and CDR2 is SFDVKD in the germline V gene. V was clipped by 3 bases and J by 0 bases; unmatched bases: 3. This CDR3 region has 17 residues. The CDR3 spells CATSDPGLAANTGELFF. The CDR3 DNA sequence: TGTGCCACCAGTGATCCTGGACTAGCGGCGAACACCGGGGAGCTGTTTTTT.

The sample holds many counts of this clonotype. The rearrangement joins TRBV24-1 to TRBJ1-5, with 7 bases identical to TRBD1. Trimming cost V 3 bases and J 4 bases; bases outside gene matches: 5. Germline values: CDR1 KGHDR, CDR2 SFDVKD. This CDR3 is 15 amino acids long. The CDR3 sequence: CATSDKQGKNQPQHF. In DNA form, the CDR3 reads TGTGCCACCAGTGATAAACAGGGGAAGAATCAGCCCCAGCATTTT.

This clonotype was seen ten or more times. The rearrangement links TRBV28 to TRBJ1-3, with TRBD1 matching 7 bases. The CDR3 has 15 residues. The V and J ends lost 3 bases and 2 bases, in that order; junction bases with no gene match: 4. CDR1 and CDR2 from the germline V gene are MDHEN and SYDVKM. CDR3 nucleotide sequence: TGTGCCAGCAGTTTTGATGACAGGGCTGGAAACACCATATATTTT. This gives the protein CASSFDDRAGNTIYF.

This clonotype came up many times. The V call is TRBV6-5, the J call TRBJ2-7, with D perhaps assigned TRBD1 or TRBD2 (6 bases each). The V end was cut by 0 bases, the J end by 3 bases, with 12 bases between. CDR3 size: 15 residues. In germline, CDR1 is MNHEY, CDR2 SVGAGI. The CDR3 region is CASSYSGGAFYEQYF. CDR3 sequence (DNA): TGTGCCAGCAGTTACTCGGGGGGCGCTTTCTACGAGCAGTACTTC.

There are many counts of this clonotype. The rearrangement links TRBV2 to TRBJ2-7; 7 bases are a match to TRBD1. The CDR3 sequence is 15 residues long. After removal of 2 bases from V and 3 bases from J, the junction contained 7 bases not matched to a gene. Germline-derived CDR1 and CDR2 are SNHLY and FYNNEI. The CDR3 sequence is CASSERSGQIYEQYF. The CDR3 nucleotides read TGTGCCAGCAGTGAAAGGTCGGGACAGATCTACGAGCAGTACTTC.

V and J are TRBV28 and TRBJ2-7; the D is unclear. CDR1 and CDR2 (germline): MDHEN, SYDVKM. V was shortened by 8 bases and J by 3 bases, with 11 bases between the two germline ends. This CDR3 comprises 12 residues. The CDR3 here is CASGLVGYEQYF. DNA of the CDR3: TGTGCCAGCGGGCTAGTCGGCTACGAGCAGTACTTC.

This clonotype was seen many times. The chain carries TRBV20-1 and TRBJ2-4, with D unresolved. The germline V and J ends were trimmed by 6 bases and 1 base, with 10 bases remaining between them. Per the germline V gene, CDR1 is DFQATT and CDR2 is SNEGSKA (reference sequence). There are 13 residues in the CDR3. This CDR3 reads CSASLGAKNIQYF. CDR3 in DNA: TGCAGTGCCAGCCTGGGGGCCAAAAACATTCAGTACTTC.

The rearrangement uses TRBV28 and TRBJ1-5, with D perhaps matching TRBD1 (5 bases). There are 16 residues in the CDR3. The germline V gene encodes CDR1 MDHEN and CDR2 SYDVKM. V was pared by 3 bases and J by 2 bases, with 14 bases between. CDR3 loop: CASSLVQGGGNQPQHF. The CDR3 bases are TGTGCCAGCAGTTTGGTCCAGGGCGGGGGCAATCAGCCCCAGCATTTT.

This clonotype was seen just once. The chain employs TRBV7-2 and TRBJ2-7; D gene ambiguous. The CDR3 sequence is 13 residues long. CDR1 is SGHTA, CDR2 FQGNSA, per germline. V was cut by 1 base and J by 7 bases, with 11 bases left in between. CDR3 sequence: CASSLGTVWEQYF. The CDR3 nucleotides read TGTGCCAGCAGCTTAGGTACTGTGTGGGAGCAGTACTTC.